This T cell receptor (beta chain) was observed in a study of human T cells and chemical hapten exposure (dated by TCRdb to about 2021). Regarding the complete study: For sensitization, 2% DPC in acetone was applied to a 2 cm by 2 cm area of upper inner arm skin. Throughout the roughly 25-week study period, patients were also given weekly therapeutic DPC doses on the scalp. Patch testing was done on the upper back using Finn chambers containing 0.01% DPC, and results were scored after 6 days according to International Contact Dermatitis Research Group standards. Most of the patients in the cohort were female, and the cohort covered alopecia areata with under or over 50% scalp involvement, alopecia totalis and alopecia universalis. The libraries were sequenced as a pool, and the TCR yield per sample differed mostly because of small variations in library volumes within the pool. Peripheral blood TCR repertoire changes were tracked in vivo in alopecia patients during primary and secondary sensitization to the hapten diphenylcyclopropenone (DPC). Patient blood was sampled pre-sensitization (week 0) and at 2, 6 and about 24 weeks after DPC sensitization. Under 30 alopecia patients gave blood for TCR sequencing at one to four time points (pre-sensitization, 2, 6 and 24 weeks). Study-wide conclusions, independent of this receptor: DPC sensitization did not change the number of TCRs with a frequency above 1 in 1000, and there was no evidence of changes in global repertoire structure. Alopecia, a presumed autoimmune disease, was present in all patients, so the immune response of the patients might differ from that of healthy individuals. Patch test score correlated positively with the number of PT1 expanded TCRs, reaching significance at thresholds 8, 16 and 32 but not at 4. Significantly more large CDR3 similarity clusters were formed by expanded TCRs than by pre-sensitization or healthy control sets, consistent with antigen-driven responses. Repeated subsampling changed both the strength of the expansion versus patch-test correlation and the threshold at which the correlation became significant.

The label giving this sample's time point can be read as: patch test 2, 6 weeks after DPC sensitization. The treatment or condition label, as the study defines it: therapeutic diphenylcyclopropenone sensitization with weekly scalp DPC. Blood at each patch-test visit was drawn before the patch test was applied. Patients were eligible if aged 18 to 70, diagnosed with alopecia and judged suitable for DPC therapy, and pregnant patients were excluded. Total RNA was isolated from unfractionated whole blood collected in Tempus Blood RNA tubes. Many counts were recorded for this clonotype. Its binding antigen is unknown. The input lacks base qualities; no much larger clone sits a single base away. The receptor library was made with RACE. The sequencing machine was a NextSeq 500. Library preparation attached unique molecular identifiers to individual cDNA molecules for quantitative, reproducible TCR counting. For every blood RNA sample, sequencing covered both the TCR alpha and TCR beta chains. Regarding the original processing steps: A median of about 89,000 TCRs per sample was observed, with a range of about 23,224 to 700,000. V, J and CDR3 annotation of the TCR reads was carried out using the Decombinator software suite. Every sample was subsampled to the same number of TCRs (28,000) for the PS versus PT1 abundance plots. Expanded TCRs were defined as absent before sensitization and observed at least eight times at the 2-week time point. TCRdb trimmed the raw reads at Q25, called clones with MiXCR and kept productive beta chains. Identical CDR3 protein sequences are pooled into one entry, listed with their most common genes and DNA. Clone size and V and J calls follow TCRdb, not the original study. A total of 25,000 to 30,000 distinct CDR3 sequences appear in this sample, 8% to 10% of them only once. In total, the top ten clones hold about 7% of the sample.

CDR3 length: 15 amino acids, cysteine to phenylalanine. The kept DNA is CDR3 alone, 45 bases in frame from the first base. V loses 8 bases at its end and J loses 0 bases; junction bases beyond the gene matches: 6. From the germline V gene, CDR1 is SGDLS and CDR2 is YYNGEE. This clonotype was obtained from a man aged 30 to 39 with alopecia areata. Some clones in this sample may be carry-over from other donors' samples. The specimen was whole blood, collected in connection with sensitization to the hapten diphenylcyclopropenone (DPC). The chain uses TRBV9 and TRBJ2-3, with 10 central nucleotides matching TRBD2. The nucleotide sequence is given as TGTGCCAGGCCAATAGCGGGGGGTAGCACAGATACGCAGTATTTT. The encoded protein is CARPIAGGSTDTQYF. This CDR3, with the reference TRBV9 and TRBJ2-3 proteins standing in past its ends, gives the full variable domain DSGVTQTPKHLITATGQRVTLRCSPRSGDLSVYWYQQSLDQGLQFLIQYYNGEERAKGNILERFSAQQFPDLHSELNLSSLELGDSALYFCARPIAGGSTDTQYFGPGTRLTVL.